This T cell receptor beta chain came from a study of T cell responses to AZD1222 COVID-19 vaccine. General observations from the study: Females outnumbered males among donors, who were mostly white British; clonal diversity was possibly underestimated.

Germline loops: CDR1 LGHDT, CDR2 YNNKEL (reference sequence). This CDR3 region has 14 residues. V shed 4 bases and J 2 bases; nucleotides not matched to a gene: 3. TCRdb's copy holds only in-frame clones and misses some; the assay was immunoSEQ multiplex PCR. The sample yields roughly 140,000 clones, more than 85% seen once. Notes on this clone: Its antigen is currently unknown.

The chain recombines TRBV3-1 (or the pseudogene TRBV3-2) with TRBJ2-3; 7 bases fit TRBD2. The sequence was collected from an adult who received the AZD1222 COVID-19 vaccine. Sequencing used peripheral blood, obtained 28 days after the second AZD1222 dose. The CDR3 DNA follows: TGTGCCAGCAGCCGGGGGGGACCCACAGATACGCAGTATTTT. Amino acid sequence: CASSRGGPTDTQYF.